This is a list of T cell receptor beta chains from one sample in a study of T cell clones after liver transplantation. Clones were sequenced by immunoSEQ multiplex PCR, and TCRdb holds only the in-frame ones, with some missing. The sample shows roughly 100,000 clones, around 84% of them seen only once. Sequencing was performed on CD4+ T cells from blood, taken 47 months after liver transplant. The receptors originated from a human patient who received a liver transplant. Some of the T cells might come from the graft donor. The CDR3 runs from the conserved cysteine through the conserved F or W. The D gene is left open where the match is weak. The size entry is marked missing in some rows and otherwise reads once, few, many or a size class.

NA | NA | TRBJ1-5 | TRBV2 | TGTGCCAGCAGTGTAGGCAGGGCGAGCAATCAGCCCCAGCATTTT | CASSVGRASNQPQHF
once | NA | TRBJ2-3 | TRBV18 | TGTGCCAGCTCACGGGGCCCCCAGAACACAGATACGCAGTATTTT | CASSRGPQNTDTQYF
NA | NA | TRBJ1-1 | TRBV6-6 | TGTGCCAGCACTCTGGACAAGAACACTGAAGCTTTCTTT | CASTLDKNTEAFF
few | TRBD2 | TRBJ2-1 | TRBV10-3 | TGTGCCATCAGTGAGAGGACTAGCGGGAGGGGCTCCTACAATGAGCAGTTCTTC | CAISERTSGRGSYNEQFF
NA | TRBD2 | TRBJ2-3 | TRBV10-2 | TGCGCCAGCAGTGATCGGGTAGCGGGCCTCACAGATACGCAGTATTTT | CASSDRVAGLTDTQYF
NA | NA | TRBJ1-1 | TRBV11-2 | TGTGCCAGCAGCTTAGTCGCTCGGGGGAGGACGAACACTGAAGCTTTCTTT | CASSLVARGRTNTEAFF
few | TRBD2 | TRBJ2-2 | TRBV4-2 | TGTGCCAGCAGCCAGCAGTTCGGCGGGAGTGGGAGCGGGGAGCTGTTTTTT | CASSQQFGGSGSGELFF
NA | NA | TRBJ1-2 | TRBV29-1 | TGCAGCGTTGTAGTAGGGCAGTACTACACCTTC | CSVVVGQYYTF
NA | NA | TRBJ2-3 | TRBV2 | TGTGCCGGCGCAGGGGGGGACATAAGTACAGATACGCAGTATTTT | CAGAGGDISTDTQYF
NA | TRBD1 | TRBJ2-1 | TRBV6-1 | TGTGCCAGCAGTGGGAGGACAGGGGGTACGGATGAGCAGTTCTTC | CASSGRTGGTDEQFF
NA | NA | TRBJ2-5 | TRBV5-8 | TGTGCCAGCAGCTTTGCCGGGGGTATCCAAGAGACCCAGTACTTC | CASSFAGGIQETQYF
NA | TRBD2 | TRBJ2-3 | TRBV6-5 | TGTGCCAGCAGTTACCAGGCGGGGGGCACAGATACGCAGTATTTT | CASSYQAGGTDTQYF
NA | NA | TRBJ2-7 | TRBV18 | TGTGCCACCTCATCCGGGGTAAGCTCCTACGAGCAGTACTTC | CATSSGVSSYEQYF
NA | NA | TRBJ2-7 | TRBV9 | TGTGCCAGCAGCTCCTCTTTGAGCTCCTACGAGCAGTACTTC | CASSSSLSSYEQYF